These T cell receptor beta chains were read from a single sample in a study of control samples from healthy donors and cancer patients. Sequencing used immunoSEQ multiplex PCR; TCRdb keeps in-frame clones, though not all of them. The profile covers more than 75,000 clones, with roughly 89% appearing a single time and 4.5% to 7% taken by the ten largest. The sequencing input was blood. Receptors were obtained from a man between 45 and 60 years old in good health. CDR3s include the opening cysteine and the closing phenylalanine or tryptophan. D genes are given only for firm matches. Some rows mark clone size as missing; the rest say once, few, many or name a class of expanded clone.

j_gene: TRBJ1-4
v_gene: TRBV4-1
d_gene: .
abundance: .
CDR3aa: CASSQENTGRQGNEKLFF
CDR3nt: TGCGCCAGCAGCCAAGAGAACACAGGGAGGCAGGGTAATGAAAAACTGTTTTTT

j_gene: TRBJ1-6
v_gene: TRBV6-5
d_gene: .
abundance: .
CDR3aa: CASMGGRSNNSPLHF
CDR3nt: TGTGCCAGCATGGGGGGACGGAGCAATAATTCACCCCTCCACTTT

j_gene: TRBJ2-7
v_gene: TRBV6-4
d_gene: .
abundance: .
CDR3aa: CASSTMDSPREQYF
CDR3nt: TGTGCCAGCAGCACCATGGACTCCCCTCGCGAGCAGTACTTC

j_gene: TRBJ1-1
v_gene: TRBV9
d_gene: TRBD1
abundance: .
CDR3aa: CASSVDRGRTEAFF
CDR3nt: TGTGCCAGCAGCGTAGACAGGGGCAGGACTGAAGCTTTCTTT

j_gene: TRBJ1-3
v_gene: TRBV29-1
d_gene: .
abundance: .
CDR3aa: CSVEGGSGNTIYF
CDR3nt: TGCAGCGTTGAGGGGGGCTCTGGAAACACCATATATTTT

j_gene: TRBJ2-2
v_gene: TRBV10-2
d_gene: .
abundance: once
CDR3aa: CASAPRNTGELFF
CDR3nt: TGCGCCAGCGCCCCGAGGAACACCGGGGAGCTGTTTTTT

j_gene: TRBJ2-5
v_gene: TRBV27
d_gene: TRBD1
abundance: .
CDR3aa: CASSLWDRGRETQYF
CDR3nt: TGTGCCAGCAGTTTATGGGACAGGGGGCGAGAGACCCAGTACTTC

j_gene: TRBJ1-2
v_gene: TRBV4-1
d_gene: TRBD1
abundance: .
CDR3aa: CASSQGQGAQGYTF
CDR3nt: TGCGCCAGCAGCCAAGGACAGGGGGCGCAAGGCTACACCTTC

j_gene: TRBJ2-3
v_gene: TRBV27
d_gene: .
abundance: .
CDR3aa: CASSTTVTDTQYF
CDR3nt: TGTGCCAGCAGTACGACAGTCACAGATACGCAGTATTTT

j_gene: TRBJ2-3
v_gene: TRBV10-3
d_gene: .
abundance: .
CDR3aa: CAISGVSGYTDTQYF
CDR3nt: TGTGCCATCAGTGGTGTAAGCGGGTACACAGATACGCAGTATTTT

j_gene: TRBJ1-4
v_gene: TRBV5-6
d_gene: .
abundance: .
CDR3aa: CASSLNGGVNEKLFF
CDR3nt: TGTGCCAGCAGCCTCAATGGGGGGGTTAATGAAAAACTGTTTTTT

j_gene: TRBJ2-1
v_gene: TRBV18
d_gene: TRBD2
abundance: .
CDR3aa: CASSPQSGGNEQFF
CDR3nt: TGTGCCAGCTCACCACAAAGCGGGGGAAATGAGCAGTTCTTC

j_gene: TRBJ2-5
v_gene: TRBV5-4
d_gene: .
abundance: .
CDR3aa: CASSFGQGETQYF
CDR3nt: TGTGCCAGCAGCTTTGGGCAGGGTGAAACCCAGTACTTC

j_gene: TRBJ2-3
v_gene: TRBV6-4
d_gene: .
abundance: .
CDR3aa: CASSEGEADTQYF
CDR3nt: TGTGCCAGCAGTGAAGGGGAGGCAGATACGCAGTATTTT

j_gene: TRBJ2-1
v_gene: TRBV7-2
d_gene: TRBD1
abundance: .
CDR3aa: CASSDRALSYNEQFF
CDR3nt: TGTGCCAGCAGCGACAGGGCCCTCTCCTACAATGAGCAGTTCTTC

j_gene: TRBJ1-1
v_gene: TRBV7-8
d_gene: TRBD1
abundance: .
CDR3aa: CASSPRDRGFTEAFF
CDR3nt: TGTGCCAGCAGCCCTAGGGACAGGGGATTCACTGAAGCTTTCTTT

j_gene: TRBJ2-7
v_gene: TRBV14
d_gene: .
abundance: .
CDR3aa: CASSQDQVHYEQYF
CDR3nt: TGTGCCAGCAGCCAAGATCAGGTCCACTACGAGCAGTACTTC

j_gene: TRBJ2-5
v_gene: TRBV15
d_gene: TRBD1
abundance: .
CDR3aa: CATSNRDRGGQETQYF
CDR3nt: TGTGCCACCAGCAACCGGGACAGAGGGGGCCAAGAGACCCAGTACTTC

j_gene: TRBJ1-2
v_gene: TRBV6-5
d_gene: .
abundance: .
CDR3aa: CASSYSGKPGVYGYTF
CDR3nt: TGTGCCAGCAGTTACTCAGGCAAGCCGGGCGTTTATGGCTACACCTTC

j_gene: TRBJ2-2
v_gene: TRBV7-9
d_gene: .
abundance: .
CDR3aa: CASSLSLRGLEHGELFF
CDR3nt: TGTGCCAGCAGCTTAAGTTTACGGGGGCTCGAGCACGGGGAGCTGTTTTTT

j_gene: TRBJ1-3
v_gene: TRBV10-3
d_gene: .
abundance: .
CDR3aa: CAVQGLGNTIYF
CDR3nt: TGTGCCGTTCAGGGGTTGGGAAACACCATATATTTT

j_gene: TRBJ2-1
v_gene: TRBV29-1
d_gene: TRBD2
abundance: .
CDR3aa: CSASGGDEQFF
CDR3nt: TGCAGCGCCAGCGGGGGCGATGAGCAGTTCTTC

j_gene: TRBJ1-1
v_gene: TRBV11-3
d_gene: TRBD1
abundance: .
CDR3aa: CASSQGQHTEAFF
CDR3nt: TGTGCCAGCAGCCAGGGACAGCACACTGAAGCTTTCTTT

j_gene: TRBJ2-6
v_gene: TRBV2
d_gene: TRBD1
abundance: .
CDR3aa: CASSNSRGLNVLTF
CDR3nt: TGTGCCAGCAGTAATTCCAGGGGGCTCAACGTCCTGACTTTC

j_gene: TRBJ2-7
v_gene: TRBV2
d_gene: .
abundance: .
CDR3aa: CASSEERGSSYEQYF
CDR3nt: TGTGCCAGCAGTGAAGAGAGGGGGTCGTCCTACGAGCAGTACTTC

j_gene: TRBJ1-2
v_gene: TRBV5-1
d_gene: .
abundance: .
CDR3aa: CASSQDSSYGYTF
CDR3nt: TGCGCCAGCAGCCAGGACAGTTCCTATGGCTACACCTTC

j_gene: TRBJ2-1
v_gene: TRBV9
d_gene: TRBD1
abundance: .
CDR3aa: CASSTRQGLGFYNEQFF
CDR3nt: TGTGCCAGCAGCACCCGACAGGGTTTGGGCTTCTACAATGAGCAGTTCTTC

j_gene: TRBJ2-2
v_gene: TRBV7-2
d_gene: TRBD2
abundance: .
CDR3aa: CASSLGLAYTGELFF
CDR3nt: TGTGCCAGCAGCTTAGGACTAGCTTACACCGGGGAGCTGTTTTTT

j_gene: TRBJ2-7
v_gene: TRBV27
d_gene: TRBD1
abundance: .
CDR3aa: CASRTGNEQYF
CDR3nt: TGTGCCAGCCGGACAGGGAACGAGCAGTACTTC

j_gene: TRBJ2-3
v_gene: TRBV7-3
d_gene: TRBD2
abundance: .
CDR3aa: CASSLTVAGVTDTQYF
CDR3nt: TGTGCCAGCAGCTTAACGGTAGCGGGGGTCACAGATACGCAGTATTTT

j_gene: TRBJ1-2
v_gene: TRBV15
d_gene: TRBD1
abundance: .
CDR3aa: CATSRGDSITGYTF
CDR3nt: TGTGCCACCAGCAGGGGGGACAGTATCACCGGCTACACCTTC

j_gene: TRBJ1-1
v_gene: TRBV5-8
d_gene: .
abundance: once
CDR3aa: CASSLFLMNTEAFF
CDR3nt: TGTGCCAGCAGCTTGTTCCTAATGAACACTGAAGCTTTCTTT

j_gene: TRBJ1-3
v_gene: TRBV6-1
d_gene: .
abundance: .
CDR3aa: CASSEAKSTGTIYF
CDR3nt: TGTGCCAGCAGTGAAGCGAAATCGACGGGCACCATATATTTT

j_gene: TRBJ2-1
v_gene: TRBV18
d_gene: .
abundance: .
CDR3aa: CASSPKGFNEQFF
CDR3nt: TGTGCCAGCTCACCTAAAGGGTTCAATGAGCAGTTCTTC

j_gene: TRBJ2-1
v_gene: TRBV30
d_gene: .
abundance: .
CDR3aa: CAWSSSHEQFF
CDR3nt: TGTGCCTGGAGTAGCTCCCATGAGCAGTTCTTC

j_gene: TRBJ2-3
v_gene: TRBV14
d_gene: TRBD2
abundance: .
CDR3aa: CASSQRSSGGLRGTDTQYF
CDR3nt: TGTGCCAGCAGCCAACGGTCGAGCGGGGGGTTGAGGGGCACAGATACGCAGTATTTT

j_gene: TRBJ1-1
v_gene: TRBV28
d_gene: .
abundance: .
CDR3aa: CASSLGWQGTAFF
CDR3nt: TGTGCCAGCAGTTTGGGGTGGCAGGGTACGGCTTTCTTT